This TCR beta chain was found in a study of T cell repertoires in cytomegalovirus infection. Study details: Public TCR beta signature analysis indicated the presence of both CMV infection and matching HLA type. Points from the study as a whole: What dominated the ex vivo response were HLA-C-restricted CMV-specific TCR beta clonotypes. Adding up the frequency of public TCR beta families identified people who carried CMV plus the relevant HLA.

MiXCR, run by TCRdb on the reads, gives a single entry per CDR3 protein. The repertoire includes some 500,000 distinct CDR3 sequences, just under 40% of them detected once, and 48% sits in the top ten. The V gene's germline CDR1 is MNHEY and CDR2 SVGEGT. Trimming cost V 2 bases and J 0 bases, with 11 bases left between them. The CDR3 spans 16 residues. This clonotype turned up a few times. Its cognate antigen is unknown. This sample comprised cultured PBMCs, obtained from culture after CMV antigen stimulation. The rearrangement links TRBV6-2 or TRBV6-3 to TRBJ2-1; D gene unclear. This receptor was taken from a human donor in good health (CMV status not recorded). Some clones in this sample may be carry-over from other donors' samples. The CDR3 sequence: CASSYAQPNSYNEQFF. For the CDR3, the DNA is TGTGCCAGCAGTTACGCGCAGCCCAACTCCTACAATGAGCAGTTCTTC.